This record concerns one T cell receptor beta chain sequence. The junction departs from germline at one end; a sequencing error may be responsible. Making TCR beta cDNA involved roughly 0.55 ug total RNA and a constant-region primer. It was through three nested multiplex PCR rounds of slightly modified ARM-PCR that TCR beta libraries arose. Researchers ran the first two PCR rounds for ten to eleven cycles each with TRBV1-TRBV30 forward primers and a C-beta reverse primer. TCRdb ran MiXCR on the multiplex PCR reads and lists one entry per CDR3 protein. The sample has 100,000 or so distinct CDR3 sequences, around 80% seen once; the top ten hold approximately 20%. This sample is drawn from a study of tumor-infiltrating lymphocytes in primary liver carcinoma. Each 20-30 mg portion of unsorted bulk tissue served as the source for co-extraction of RNA and DNA. This CDR3 is built from 17 residues. Per the germline V gene, CDR1 is LNHNV and CDR2 is YYDKDF (reference sequence).

V gene TRBV15 combines with J gene TRBJ2-4; D is perhaps TRBD2 (5 bases). Sequencing was carried out using liver tumor tissue from sampling region 3. Subset described: tumor region T3, left-lateral pole. The sequence was obtained from a middle-aged man with primary liver carcinoma and hepatitis B virus infection. The CDR3 loop is CAISRDSSGLAKNIQYF. The CDR3 bases are TGTGCCATCAGCAGAGACTCCAGCGGCTTAGCCAAAAACATTCAGTACTTC. The full variable domain, its missing parts supplied by reference TRBV15 and TRBJ2-4, is DAMVIQNPRYQVTQFGKPVTLSCSQTLNHNVMYWYQQKSSQAPKLLFHYYDKDFNNEADTPDNFQSRRPNTSFCFLDIRSPGLGDTAMYLCAISRDSSGLAKNIQYFGAGTRLSVL.